This TCR beta chain comes out of a study of spatial heterogeneity in lung cancer. The time point: sample taken at primary tumor resection. Donation came from some 73 patients with untreated early-stage non-small cell lung cancer. Unsorted whole RNA samples from tumor, nontumor lung or frozen PBMC were sequenced. Trimming left V 3 bases short and J 3 bases short, with 5 bases between. This CDR3 contains 12 residues. TCR cDNA molecules each carried a unique molecular identifier. TCRdb processed the 5' RACE reads anew with MiXCR; each CDR3 protein has one entry. The table shows 40,000 to 45,000 distinct CDR3 sequences, with around 6.8% occurring only once. In this sample, this clonotype turned up many times.

This sequence was found in a female donor with early-stage non-small cell lung cancer. Sequencing was performed on PBMCs, taken at surgery. The rearrangement links TRBV12-3 or TRBV12-4 to TRBJ1-1; D unclear. The CDR3 DNA follows: TGTGCCAGCAGTTTTCTATACACTGAAGCTTTCTTT. It translates to CASSFLYTEAFF.